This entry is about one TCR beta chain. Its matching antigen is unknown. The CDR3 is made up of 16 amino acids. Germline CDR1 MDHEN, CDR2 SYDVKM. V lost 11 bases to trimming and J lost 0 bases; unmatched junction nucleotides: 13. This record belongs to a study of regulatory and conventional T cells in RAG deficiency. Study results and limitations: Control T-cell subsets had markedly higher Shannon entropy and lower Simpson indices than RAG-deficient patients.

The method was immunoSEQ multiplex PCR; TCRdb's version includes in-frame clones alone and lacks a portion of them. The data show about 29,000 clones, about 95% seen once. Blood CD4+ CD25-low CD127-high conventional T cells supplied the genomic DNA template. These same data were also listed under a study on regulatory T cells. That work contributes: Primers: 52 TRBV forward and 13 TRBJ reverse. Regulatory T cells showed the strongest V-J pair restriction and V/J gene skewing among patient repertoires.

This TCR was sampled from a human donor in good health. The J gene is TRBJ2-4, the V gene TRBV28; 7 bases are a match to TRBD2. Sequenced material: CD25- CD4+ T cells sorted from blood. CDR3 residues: CASGGREGLAKNIQYF. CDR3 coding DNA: TGTGCCTCCGGTGGCAGGGAGGGACTAGCCAAAAACATTCAGTACTTC.